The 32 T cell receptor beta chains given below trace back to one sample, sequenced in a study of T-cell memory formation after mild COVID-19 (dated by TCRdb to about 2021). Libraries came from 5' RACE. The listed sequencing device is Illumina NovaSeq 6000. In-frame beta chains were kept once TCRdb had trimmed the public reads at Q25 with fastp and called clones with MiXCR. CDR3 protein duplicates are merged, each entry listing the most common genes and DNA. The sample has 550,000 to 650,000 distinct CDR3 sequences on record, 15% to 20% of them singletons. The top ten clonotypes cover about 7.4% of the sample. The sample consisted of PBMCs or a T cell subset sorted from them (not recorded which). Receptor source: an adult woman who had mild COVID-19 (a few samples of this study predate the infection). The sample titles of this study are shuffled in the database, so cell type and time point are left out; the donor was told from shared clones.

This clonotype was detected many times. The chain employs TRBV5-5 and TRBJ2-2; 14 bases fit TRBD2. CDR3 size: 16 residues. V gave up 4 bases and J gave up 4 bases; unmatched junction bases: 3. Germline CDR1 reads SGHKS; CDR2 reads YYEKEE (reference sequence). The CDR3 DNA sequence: TGTGCCAGCAGCACGACTAGCGGGGGGGCCACCGGGGAGCTGTTTTTT. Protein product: CASSTTSGGATGELFF.

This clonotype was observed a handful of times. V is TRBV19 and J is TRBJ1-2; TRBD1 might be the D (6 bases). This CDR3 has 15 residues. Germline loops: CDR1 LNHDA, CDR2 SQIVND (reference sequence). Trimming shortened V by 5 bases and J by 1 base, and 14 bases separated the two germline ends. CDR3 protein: CASSAGTFLNYGYTF. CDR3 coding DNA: TGTGCCAGTAGTGCCGGGACATTCCTTAACTATGGCTACACCTTC.

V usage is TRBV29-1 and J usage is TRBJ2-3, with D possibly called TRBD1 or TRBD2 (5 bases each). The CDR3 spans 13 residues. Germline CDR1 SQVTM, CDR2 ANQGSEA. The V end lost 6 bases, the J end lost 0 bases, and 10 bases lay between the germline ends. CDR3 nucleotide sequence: TGCAGCGTCCACCGGGACAGCACAGATACGCAGTATTTT. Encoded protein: CSVHRDSTDTQYF.

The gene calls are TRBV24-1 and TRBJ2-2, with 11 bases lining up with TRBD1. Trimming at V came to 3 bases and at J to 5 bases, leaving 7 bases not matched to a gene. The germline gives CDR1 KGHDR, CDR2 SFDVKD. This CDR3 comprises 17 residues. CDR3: CATSDPGQGVHTGELFF. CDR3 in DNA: TGTGCCACCAGTGATCCGGGACAGGGGGTCCATACCGGGGAGCTGTTTTTT.

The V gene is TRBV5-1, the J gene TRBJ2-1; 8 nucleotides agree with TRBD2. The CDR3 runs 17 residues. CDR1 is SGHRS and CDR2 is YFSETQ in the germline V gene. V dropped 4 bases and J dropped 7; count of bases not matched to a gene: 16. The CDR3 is CASSRVPGTRGRNEQFF. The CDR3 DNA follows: TGCGCCAGCAGCCGCGTACCCGGGACTAGGGGCAGGAATGAGCAGTTCTTC.

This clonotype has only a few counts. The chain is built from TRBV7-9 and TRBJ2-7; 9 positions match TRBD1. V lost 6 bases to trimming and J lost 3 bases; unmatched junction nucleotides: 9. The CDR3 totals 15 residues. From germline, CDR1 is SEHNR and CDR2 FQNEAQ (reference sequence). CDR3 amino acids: CASSNRDRENYEQYF. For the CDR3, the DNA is TGTGCCAGCAGTAACCGGGACAGGGAAAACTACGAGCAGTACTTC.

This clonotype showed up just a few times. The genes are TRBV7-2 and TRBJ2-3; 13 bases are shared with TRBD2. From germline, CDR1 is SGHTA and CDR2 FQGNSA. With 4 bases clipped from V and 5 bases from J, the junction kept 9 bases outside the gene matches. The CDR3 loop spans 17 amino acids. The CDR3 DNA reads TGTGCCAGCAGCTACGACACTAGCGGGAGGGCCATAGATACGCAGTATTTT. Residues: CASSYDTSGRAIDTQYF.

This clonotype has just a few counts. CDR3 in amino acids: CASSPGRLAGGDEQFF. The CDR3 DNA reads TGTGCCAGCAGCCCCGGTCGGCTAGCGGGGGGGGATGAGCAGTTCTTC. This chain connects TRBV7-3 to TRBJ2-1, with 12 positions matching TRBD2. The J segment lost 8 bases and the V segment lost 5 bases, leaving 10 bases of the junction unmatched. The CDR3 length is 16 residues. CDR1 and CDR2 from the germline V gene are SGHTA and FQGTGA.

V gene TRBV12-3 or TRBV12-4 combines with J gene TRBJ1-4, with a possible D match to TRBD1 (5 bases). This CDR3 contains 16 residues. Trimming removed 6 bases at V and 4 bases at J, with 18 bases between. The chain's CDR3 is CASSPRGLRGNEKLFF. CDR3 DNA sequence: TGTGCCAGCAGCCCAAGGGGCCTGAGAGGTAATGAAAAACTGTTTTTT.

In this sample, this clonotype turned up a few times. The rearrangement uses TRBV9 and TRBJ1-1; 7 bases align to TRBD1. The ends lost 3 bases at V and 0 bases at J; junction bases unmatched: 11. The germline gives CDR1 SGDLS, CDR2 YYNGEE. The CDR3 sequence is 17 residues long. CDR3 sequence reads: CASSGTGEGYMNTEAFF. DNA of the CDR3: TGTGCCAGCAGCGGTACAGGGGAGGGGTACATGAACACTGAAGCTTTCTTT.

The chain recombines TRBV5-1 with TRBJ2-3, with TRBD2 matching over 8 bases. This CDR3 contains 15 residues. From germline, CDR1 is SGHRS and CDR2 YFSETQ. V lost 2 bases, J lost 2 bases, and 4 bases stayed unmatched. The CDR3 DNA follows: TGCGCCAGCAGCTTCTTACTAGCGGACACAGATACGCAGTATTTT. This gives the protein CASSFLLADTDTQYF.

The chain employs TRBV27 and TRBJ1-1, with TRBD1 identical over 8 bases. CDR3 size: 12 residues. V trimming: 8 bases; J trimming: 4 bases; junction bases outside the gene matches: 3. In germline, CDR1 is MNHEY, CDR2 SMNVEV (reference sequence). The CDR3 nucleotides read TGTGCCAGCTGGACAGGGTCCACTGAAGCTTTCTTT. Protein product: CASWTGSTEAFF.

The CDR3 here is CASSPSAGMNTEAFF. CDR3 bases: TGTGCCAGCAGCCCGTCTGCGGGAATGAACACTGAAGCTTTCTTT. J is TRBJ1-1 and V is TRBV7-6; D gene uncertain. The germline gives CDR1 SGHVS, CDR2 FNYEAQ. This CDR3 is 15 amino acids long. Trimming cost V 5 bases and J 0 bases, with 13 bases left between them.

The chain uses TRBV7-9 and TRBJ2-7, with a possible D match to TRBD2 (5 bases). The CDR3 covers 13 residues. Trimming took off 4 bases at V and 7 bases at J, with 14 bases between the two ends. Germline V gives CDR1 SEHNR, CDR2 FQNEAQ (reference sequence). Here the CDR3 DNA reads TGTGCCAGCAGCTACTGGCGGGCGGAAGAGCAGTACTTC. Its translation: CASSYWRAEEQYF.

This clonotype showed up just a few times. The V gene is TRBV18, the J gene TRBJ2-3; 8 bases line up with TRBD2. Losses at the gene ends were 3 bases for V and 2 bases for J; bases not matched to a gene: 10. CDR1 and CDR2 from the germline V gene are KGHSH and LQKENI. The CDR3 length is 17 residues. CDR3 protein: CASSPIPSGSLTDTQYF. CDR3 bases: TGTGCCAGCTCACCTATACCAAGCGGGAGTCTCACAGATACGCAGTATTTT.

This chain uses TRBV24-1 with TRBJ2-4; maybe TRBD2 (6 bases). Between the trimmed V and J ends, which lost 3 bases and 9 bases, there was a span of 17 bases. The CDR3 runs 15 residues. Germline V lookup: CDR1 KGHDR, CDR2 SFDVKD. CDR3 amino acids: CATSDPDSGRSIQYF. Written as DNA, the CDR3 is TGTGCCACCAGTGATCCCGATAGCGGCAGGAGCATTCAGTACTTC.

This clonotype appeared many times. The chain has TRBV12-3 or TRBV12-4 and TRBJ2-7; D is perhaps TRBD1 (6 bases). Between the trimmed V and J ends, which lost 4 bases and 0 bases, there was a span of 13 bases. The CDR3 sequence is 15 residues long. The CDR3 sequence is CASSSPYRDSYEQYF. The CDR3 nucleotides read TGTGCCAGCAGTTCCCCCTACAGGGACTCCTACGAGCAGTACTTC.

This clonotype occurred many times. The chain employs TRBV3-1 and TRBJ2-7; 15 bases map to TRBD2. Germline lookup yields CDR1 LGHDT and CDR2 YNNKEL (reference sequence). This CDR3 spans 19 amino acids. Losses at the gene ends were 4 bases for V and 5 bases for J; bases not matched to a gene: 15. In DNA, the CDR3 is TGTGCCAGCAGCCGTCGTGGACTAGCGGGAGGGCCCTCGGGAAACGAGCAGTACTTC. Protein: CASSRRGLAGGPSGNEQYF.

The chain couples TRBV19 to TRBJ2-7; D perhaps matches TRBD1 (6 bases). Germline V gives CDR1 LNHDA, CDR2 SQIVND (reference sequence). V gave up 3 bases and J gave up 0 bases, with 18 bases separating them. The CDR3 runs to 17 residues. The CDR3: CASSITPPTGDSYEQYF. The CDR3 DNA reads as TGTGCCAGTAGTATCACCCCGCCGACAGGAGACTCCTACGAGCAGTACTTC.

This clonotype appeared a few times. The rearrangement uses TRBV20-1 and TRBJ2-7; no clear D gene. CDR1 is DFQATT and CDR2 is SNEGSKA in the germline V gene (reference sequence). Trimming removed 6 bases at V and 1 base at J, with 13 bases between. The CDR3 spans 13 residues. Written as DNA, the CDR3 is TGCAGTGCCAGCAAGGGAAAGTCCTACGAGCAGTACTTC. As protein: CSASKGKSYEQYF.

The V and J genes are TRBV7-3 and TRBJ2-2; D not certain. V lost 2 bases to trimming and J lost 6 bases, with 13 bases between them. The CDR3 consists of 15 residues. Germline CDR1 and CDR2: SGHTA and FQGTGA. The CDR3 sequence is CASSLSGLGSGELFF. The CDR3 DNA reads TGTGCCAGCAGCTTATCAGGTCTTGGGTCCGGGGAGCTGTTTTTT.

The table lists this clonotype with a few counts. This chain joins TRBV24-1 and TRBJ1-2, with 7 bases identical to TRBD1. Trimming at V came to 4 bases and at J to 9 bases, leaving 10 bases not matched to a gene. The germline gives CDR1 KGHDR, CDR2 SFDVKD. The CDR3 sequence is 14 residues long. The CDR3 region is CATSEDGTVHRYTF. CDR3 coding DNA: TGTGCCACCAGTGAAGACGGGACAGTGCATCGCTACACCTTC.

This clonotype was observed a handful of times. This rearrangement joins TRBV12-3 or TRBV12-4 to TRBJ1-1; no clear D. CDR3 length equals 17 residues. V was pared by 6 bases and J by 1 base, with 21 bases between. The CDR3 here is CASSPFPLLEGNTEAFF. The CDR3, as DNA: TGTGCCAGCAGCCCATTCCCCCTTCTGGAGGGGAACACTGAAGCTTTCTTT.

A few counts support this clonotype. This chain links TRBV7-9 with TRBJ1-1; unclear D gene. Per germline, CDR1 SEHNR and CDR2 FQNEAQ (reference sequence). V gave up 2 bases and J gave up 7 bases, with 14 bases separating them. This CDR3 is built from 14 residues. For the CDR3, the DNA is TGTGCCAGCAGCTTAATTAGCGGGGTCGGTGAAGCTTTCTTT. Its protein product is CASSLISGVGEAFF.

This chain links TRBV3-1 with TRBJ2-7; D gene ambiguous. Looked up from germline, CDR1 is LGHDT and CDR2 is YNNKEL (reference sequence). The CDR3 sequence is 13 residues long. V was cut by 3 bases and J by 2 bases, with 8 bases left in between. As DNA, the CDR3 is TGTGCCAGCAGCCATTCCGGGCCCTACGAGCAGTACTTC. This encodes CASSHSGPYEQYF.

CDR3 sequence (DNA): TGTGCCAGCAGCCTGGACACAAACTCTGGAAACACCATATATTTT. Protein sequence: CASSLDTNSGNTIYF. This rearrangement joins TRBV7-2 to TRBJ1-3; weak D call: TRBD1 (5 bases). Germline assignment: CDR1 SGHTA and CDR2 FQGNSA. There are 15 residues in the CDR3. The V gene lost 5 bases and the J gene lost 0 bases, with 11 bases spanning the gap. The full variable domain, completed using reference TRBV7-2 and TRBJ1-3, is GAGVSQSPSNKVTEKGKDVELRCDPISGHTALYWYRQSLGQGLEFLIYFQGNSAPDKSGLPSDRFSAERTGGSVSTLTIQRTQQEDSAVYLCASSLDTNSGNTIYFGEGSWLTVV.

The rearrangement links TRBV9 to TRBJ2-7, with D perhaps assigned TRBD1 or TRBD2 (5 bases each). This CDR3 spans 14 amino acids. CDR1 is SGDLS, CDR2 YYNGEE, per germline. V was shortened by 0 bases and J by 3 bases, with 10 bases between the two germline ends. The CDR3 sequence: CASSVDGGNYEQYF. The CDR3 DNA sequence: TGTGCCAGCAGCGTAGATGGGGGTAACTACGAGCAGTACTTC. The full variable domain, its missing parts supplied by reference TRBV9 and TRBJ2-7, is DSGVTQTPKHLITATGQRVTLRCSPRSGDLSVYWYQQSLDQGLQFLIQYYNGEERAKGNILERFSAQQFPDLHSELNLSSLELGDSALYFCASSVDGGNYEQYFGPGTRLTVT.

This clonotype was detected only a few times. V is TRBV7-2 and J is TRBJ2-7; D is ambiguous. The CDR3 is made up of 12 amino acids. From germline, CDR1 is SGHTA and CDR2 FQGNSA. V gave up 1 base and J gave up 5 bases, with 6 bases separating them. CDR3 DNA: TGTGCCAGCAGCTTAGATCCCGACGAGCAGTACTTC. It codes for CASSLDPDEQYF.

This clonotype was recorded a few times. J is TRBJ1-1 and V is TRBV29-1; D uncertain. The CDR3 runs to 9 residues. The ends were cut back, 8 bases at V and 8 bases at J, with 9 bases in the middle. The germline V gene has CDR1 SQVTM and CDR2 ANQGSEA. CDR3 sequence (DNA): TGCAGCCCCGGGCCCGAAGCTTTCTTT. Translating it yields CSPGPEAFF.

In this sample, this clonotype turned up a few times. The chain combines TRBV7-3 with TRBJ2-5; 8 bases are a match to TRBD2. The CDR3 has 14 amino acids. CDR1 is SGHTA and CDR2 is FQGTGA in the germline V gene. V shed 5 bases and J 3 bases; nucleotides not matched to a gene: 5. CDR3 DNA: TGTGCCAGCAGCCTTAGCGGGATGGAAGAGACCCAGTACTTC. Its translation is CASSLSGMEETQYF.

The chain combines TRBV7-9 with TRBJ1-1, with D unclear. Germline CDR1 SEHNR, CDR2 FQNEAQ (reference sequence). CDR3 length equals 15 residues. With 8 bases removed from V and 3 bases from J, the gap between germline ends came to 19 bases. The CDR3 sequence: CASLMLPKRHTEAFF. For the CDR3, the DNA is TGTGCCAGCCTCATGCTCCCAAAACGGCACACTGAAGCTTTCTTT.

CDR3 bases: TGTGCCAGCAGTTTAAAGGGGGCGCCTCAAGTCACTAATGAAAAACTGTTTTTT. Its translation is CASSLKGAPQVTNEKLFF. V is TRBV27 and J is TRBJ1-4; 7 bases map to TRBD1. V lost 2 bases and J lost 2; bases outside the gene matches: 11. Per germline, CDR1 MNHEY and CDR2 SMNVEV (reference sequence). The CDR3 covers 18 residues.